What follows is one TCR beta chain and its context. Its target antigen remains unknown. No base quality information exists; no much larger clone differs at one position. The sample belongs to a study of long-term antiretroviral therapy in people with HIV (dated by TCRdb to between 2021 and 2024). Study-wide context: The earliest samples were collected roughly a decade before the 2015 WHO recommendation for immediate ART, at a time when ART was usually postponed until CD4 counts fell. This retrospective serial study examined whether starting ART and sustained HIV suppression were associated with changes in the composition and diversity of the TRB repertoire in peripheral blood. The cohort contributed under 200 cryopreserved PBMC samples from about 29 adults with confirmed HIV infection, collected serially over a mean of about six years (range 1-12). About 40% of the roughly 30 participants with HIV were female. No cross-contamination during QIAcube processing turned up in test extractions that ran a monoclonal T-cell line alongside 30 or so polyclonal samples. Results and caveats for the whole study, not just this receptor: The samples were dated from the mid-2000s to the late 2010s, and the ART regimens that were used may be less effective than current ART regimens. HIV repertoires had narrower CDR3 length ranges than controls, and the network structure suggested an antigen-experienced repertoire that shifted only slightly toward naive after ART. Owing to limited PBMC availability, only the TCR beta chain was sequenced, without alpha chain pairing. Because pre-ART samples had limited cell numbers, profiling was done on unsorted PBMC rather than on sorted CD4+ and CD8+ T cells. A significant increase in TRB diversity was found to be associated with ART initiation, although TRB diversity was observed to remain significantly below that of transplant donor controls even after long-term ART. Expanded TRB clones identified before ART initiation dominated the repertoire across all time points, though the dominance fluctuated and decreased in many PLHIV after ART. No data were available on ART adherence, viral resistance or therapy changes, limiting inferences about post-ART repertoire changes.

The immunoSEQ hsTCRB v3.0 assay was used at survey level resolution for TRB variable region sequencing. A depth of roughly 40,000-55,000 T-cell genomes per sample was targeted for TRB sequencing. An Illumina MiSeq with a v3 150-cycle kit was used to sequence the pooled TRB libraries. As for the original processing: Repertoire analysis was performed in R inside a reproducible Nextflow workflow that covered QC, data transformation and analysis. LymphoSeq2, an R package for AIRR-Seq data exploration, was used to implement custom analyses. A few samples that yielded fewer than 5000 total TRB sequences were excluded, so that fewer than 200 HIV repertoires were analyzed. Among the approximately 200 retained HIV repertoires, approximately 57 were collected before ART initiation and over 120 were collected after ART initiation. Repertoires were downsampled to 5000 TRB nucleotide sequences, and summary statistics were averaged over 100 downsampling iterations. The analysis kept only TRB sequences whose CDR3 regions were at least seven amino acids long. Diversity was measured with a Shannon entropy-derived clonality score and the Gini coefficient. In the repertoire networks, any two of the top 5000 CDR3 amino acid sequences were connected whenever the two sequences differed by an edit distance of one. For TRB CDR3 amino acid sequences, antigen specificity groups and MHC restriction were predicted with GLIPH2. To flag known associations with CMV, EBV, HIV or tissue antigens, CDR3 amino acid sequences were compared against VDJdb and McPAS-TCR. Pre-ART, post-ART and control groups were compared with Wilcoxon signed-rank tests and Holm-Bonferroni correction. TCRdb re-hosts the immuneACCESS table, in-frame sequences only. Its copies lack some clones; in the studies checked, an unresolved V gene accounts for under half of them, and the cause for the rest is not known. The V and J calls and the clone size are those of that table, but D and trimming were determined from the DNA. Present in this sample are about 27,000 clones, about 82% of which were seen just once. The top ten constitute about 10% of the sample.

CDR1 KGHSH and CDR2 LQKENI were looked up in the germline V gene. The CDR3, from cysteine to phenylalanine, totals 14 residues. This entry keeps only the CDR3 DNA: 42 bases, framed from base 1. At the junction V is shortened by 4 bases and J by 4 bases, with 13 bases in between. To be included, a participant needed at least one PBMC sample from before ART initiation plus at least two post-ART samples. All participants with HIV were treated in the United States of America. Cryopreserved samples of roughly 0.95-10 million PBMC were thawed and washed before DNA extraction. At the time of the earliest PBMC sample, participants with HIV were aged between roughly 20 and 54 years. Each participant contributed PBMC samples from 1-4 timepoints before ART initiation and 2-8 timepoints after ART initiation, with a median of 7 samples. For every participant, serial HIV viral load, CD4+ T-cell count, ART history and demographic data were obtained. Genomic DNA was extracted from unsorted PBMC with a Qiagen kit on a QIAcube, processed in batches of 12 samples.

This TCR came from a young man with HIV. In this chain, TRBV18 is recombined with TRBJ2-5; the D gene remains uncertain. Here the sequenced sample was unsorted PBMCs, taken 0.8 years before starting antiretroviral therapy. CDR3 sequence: CASSLGILTETQYF. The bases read TGTGCCAGCTCACTGGGGATACTGACAGAGACCCAGTACTTC.